This section outlines one TCR beta chain sequence together with its context. Antigen specificity is unknown. The data derive from a study of siplizumab effects on memory and regulatory T cells. General study results and limits: Alloreactive sequences from unstimulated CD4+ memory cells fell significantly with siplizumab. Naive T cells were seemingly more diverse than memory cells, and major contributions to the alloresponse seemed to be made by them.

About 10^5 TCR templates were assayed per sample. The data were produced by immunoSEQ multiplex PCR, yet TCRdb's version contains in-frame clones alone and is incomplete. The top ten hold roughly 5.2% of the sample, which has approximately 75,000 clones, 93% seen once. The V and J ends lost 4 bases and 6 bases, in that order; junction bases with no gene match: 2. Germline values: CDR1 MNHEY, CDR2 SMNVEV (reference sequence). The CDR3 is 13 residues long. The chain uses TRBV27 and TRBJ2-7, with 11 bases matching TRBD1. Material: CD8+ T cells sorted from blood. The sequence was collected from a human donor in good health. CDR3 in DNA: TGTGCCAGCAGTTGGGGGACAGGGGGCGAGCAGTACTTC. This sequence encodes CASSWGTGGEQYF.